This is a list of T cell receptor beta chains from one sample in a study of T cell responses to AZD1222 COVID-19 vaccine. Sequencing was performed with immunoSEQ multiplex PCR; in TCRdb, only in-frame clones are kept and a portion is missing. The sample holds about 110,000 clones, 80% to 90% seen once. Sequenced material: peripheral blood, taken on day 0 of AZD1222 vaccination. The receptors were sampled from an adult in good health. CDR3s include the opening cysteine and the closing phenylalanine or tryptophan. A D gene is named only where the DNA matches it firmly. Some rows mark clone size as missing; the rest say once, few, many or name a class of expanded clone.

J | V | length | size | D | CDR3 | DNA
TRBJ2-1 | TRBV9 | 15 | - | - | CASSPQSGSQTASFF | TGTGCCAGCAGCCCTCAGAGTGGATCCCAGACTGCCTCGTTCTTC
TRBJ2-7 | TRBV15 | 14 | few | TRBD2 | CATRIAGDSYEQYF | TGTGCCACCAGAATAGCGGGAGACTCCTACGAGCAGTACTTC
TRBJ1-5 | TRBV19 | 14 | - | TRBD1 | CASSLGQVYQPQHF | TGTGCCAGTAGTTTGGGACAGGTTTATCAGCCCCAGCATTTT
TRBJ1-1 | TRBV7-2 | 14 | - | - | CASSFKAGGTEAFF | TGTGCCAGCAGCTTCAAGGCGGGGGGCACTGAAGCTTTCTTT
TRBJ2-7 | TRBV29-1 | 12 | - | - | CSVEERAGEQYF | TGCAGCGTTGAAGAGAGGGCCGGCGAGCAGTACTTC
TRBJ2-2 | TRBV7-2 | 16 | - | TRBD1 | CASSPRDRGTTGELFF | TGTGCCAGCAGCCCAAGGGACAGGGGGACCACCGGGGAGCTGTTTTTT
TRBJ1-5 | TRBV19 | 18 | - | TRBD1 | CASSILRDRIEGNQPQHF | TGTGCCAGTAGTATCCTCCGGGACAGGATCGAGGGCAATCAGCCCCAGCATTTT
TRBJ2-3 | TRBV24-1 | 16 | few | - | CATSDLAGVPSDTQYF | TGTGCCACCAGTGATTTGGCCGGGGTTCCATCAGATACGCAGTATTTT
TRBJ1-5 | TRBV15 | 17 | - | - | CATSRGRVPYSNQPQHF | TGTGCCACCAGCAGAGGCAGGGTCCCTTATAGCAATCAGCCCCAGCATTTT
TRBJ1-5 | TRBV21-1 | 20 | - | - | CASSKRGKEAGQGLHQPQHF | TGTGCCAGCAGCAAAAGGGGCAAAGAGGCCGGACAGGGGCTACATCAGCCCCAGCATTTT
TRBJ2-3 | TRBV7-3 | 19 | - | TRBD2 | CASSSTSGLAGALTDTQYF | TGTGCCAGCAGCTCTACGAGCGGACTAGCGGGAGCATTGACAGATACGCAGTATTTT
TRBJ1-5 | TRBV28 | 16 | - | TRBD1 | CASSPPGQGVIQPQHF | TGTGCCAGCAGTCCCCCCGGACAGGGGGTGATTCAGCCCCAGCATTTT